This T cell receptor (beta chain) was captured in a study of cytomegalovirus exposure and HLA in healthy donors. The PCR employed 60 Vbeta primers together with 13 Jbeta primers. The table came from immunoSEQ multiplex PCR; TCRdb's copy has only in-frame clones and leaves some out. The table shows approximately 160,000 clones, with 70% to 90% occurring only once. Notes on this clone: Sequence at one end of the junction differs from germline and may be a read error.

The CDR3 loop spans 15 amino acids. Germline V gives CDR1 SEHNR, CDR2 FQNEAQ (reference sequence). The rearrangement links TRBV7-9 to TRBJ2-7; 11 bases are a match to TRBD1. The receptor's source is a woman in her late teens or twenties in good health and CMV-seronegative. Material for sequencing was PBMCs. DNA of the CDR3: TGTTCCAGCAGCGGGCCGGGACAGGGGGACTACGAGCAGTACTTC. It codes for CSSSGPGQGDYEQYF.